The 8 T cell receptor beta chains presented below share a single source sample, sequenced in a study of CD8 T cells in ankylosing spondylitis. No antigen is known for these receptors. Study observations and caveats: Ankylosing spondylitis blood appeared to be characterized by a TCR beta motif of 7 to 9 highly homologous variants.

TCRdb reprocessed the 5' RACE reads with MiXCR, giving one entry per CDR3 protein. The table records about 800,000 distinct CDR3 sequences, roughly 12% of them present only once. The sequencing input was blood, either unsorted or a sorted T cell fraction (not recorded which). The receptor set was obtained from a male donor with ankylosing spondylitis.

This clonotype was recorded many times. The CDR3 DNA sequence: TGTGCCAGCAGCTCAAGAGTAGCGGGGGCCTATGGCTACACCTTC. This sequence encodes CASSSRVAGAYGYTF. This chain links TRBV9 with TRBJ1-2, with D perhaps matching TRBD1 (6 bases). Trimming removed 4 bases from V and 4 bases from J, with 17 bases in between. Germline CDR1 SGDLS, CDR2 YYNGEE. The length of the CDR3 is 15 residues.

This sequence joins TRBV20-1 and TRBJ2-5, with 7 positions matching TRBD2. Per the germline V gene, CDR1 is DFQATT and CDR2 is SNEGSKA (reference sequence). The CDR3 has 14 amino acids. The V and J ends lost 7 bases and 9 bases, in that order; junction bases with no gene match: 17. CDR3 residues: CSVRGRLALVAQYF. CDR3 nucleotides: TGCAGTGTAAGAGGGCGACTAGCCTTAGTTGCCCAGTACTTC.

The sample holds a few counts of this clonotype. CDR3 nucleotides: TGCAGTGCTCCCCCAGGGAGGGAGACCCAGTACTTC. It encodes CSAPPGRETQYF. The V gene is TRBV20-1, the J gene TRBJ2-5, with D perhaps matching TRBD2 (6 bases). The V end was cut by 5 bases, the J end by 5 bases, with 12 bases between. The CDR3 totals 12 residues. Looked up from germline, CDR1 is DFQATT and CDR2 is SNEGSKA (reference sequence).

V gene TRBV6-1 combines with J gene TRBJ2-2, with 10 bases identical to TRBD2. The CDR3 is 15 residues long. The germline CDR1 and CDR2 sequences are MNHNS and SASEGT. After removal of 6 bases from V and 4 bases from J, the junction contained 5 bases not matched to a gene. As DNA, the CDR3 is TGTGCCAGCAGCCCTAGCGGGAGCCGCACCGGGGAGCTGTTTTTT. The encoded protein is CASSPSGSRTGELFF.

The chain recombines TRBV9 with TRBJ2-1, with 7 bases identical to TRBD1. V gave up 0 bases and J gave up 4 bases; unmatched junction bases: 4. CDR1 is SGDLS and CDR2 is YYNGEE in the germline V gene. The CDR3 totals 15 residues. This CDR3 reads CASSVEGQKYNEQFF. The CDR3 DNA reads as TGTGCCAGCAGCGTAGAGGGACAGAAATACAATGAGCAGTTCTTC.

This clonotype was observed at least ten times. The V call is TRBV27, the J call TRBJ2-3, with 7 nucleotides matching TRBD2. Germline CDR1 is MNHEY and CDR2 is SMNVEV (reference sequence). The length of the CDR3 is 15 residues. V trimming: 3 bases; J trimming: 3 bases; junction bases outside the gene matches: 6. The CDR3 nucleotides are TGTGCCAGCAGTTTGCGGGAGAGTAGTACAGATACGCAGTATTTT. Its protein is CASSLRESSTDTQYF.

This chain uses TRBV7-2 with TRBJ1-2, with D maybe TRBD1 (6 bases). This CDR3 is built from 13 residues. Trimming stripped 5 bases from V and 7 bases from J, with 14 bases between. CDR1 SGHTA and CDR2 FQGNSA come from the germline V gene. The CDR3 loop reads CASSPTGYGGYTF. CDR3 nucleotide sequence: TGTGCCAGCAGCCCAACAGGGTATGGTGGCTACACCTTC.

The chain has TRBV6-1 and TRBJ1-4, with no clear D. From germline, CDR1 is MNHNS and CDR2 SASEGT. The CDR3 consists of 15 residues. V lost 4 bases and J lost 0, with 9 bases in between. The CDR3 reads CASSGRAATNEKLFF. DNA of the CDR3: TGTGCCAGCAGTGGTCGAGCCGCAACTAATGAAAAACTGTTTTTT.